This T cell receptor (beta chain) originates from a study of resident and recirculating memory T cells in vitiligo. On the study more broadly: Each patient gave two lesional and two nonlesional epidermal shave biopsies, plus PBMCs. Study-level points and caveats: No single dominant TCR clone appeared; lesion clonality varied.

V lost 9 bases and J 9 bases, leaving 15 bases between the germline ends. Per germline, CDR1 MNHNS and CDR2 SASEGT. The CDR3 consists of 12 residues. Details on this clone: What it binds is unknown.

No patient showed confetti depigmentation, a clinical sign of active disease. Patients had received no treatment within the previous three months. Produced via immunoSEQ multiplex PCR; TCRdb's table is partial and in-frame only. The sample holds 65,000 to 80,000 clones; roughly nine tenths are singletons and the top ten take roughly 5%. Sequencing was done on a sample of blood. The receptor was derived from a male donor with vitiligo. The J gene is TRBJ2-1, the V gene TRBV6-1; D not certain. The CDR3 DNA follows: TGTGCCAGTACCATACGACATGGTGAGCAGTTCTTC. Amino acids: CASTIRHGEQFF.